A selection of T cell receptor beta chains follows, all from one sample in a study of OX40 agonist ivuxolimab in advanced cancers. The data were produced by immunoSEQ multiplex PCR, yet TCRdb's version contains in-frame clones alone and is incomplete. The data contain 70,000 to 80,000 clones, just over 85% of them singletons. The sample in question was CD4+ or CD8+ T cells sorted from blood, obtained in a trial of the OX40 agonist ivuxolimab. These receptors came from an adult with an advanced solid tumor such as melanoma, head and neck, liver or kidney cancer. CDR3s include the opening cysteine and the closing phenylalanine or tryptophan. The D gene is left open where the match is weak. For some rows the clone size is stated as once, few or many, or as a class when expanded; others skip it.

j_gene	abundance	v_gene	d_gene	CDR3aa	CDR3nt
TRBJ2-1	-	TRBV16	-	CANSHGYNEQFF	TGTGCCAACTCCCATGGGTACAATGAGCAGTTCTTC
TRBJ2-1	-	TRBV6-4	-	CASSDSQDFWHNEQFF	TGTGCCAGCAGTGACTCTCAGGACTTCTGGCACAATGAGCAGTTCTTC
TRBJ1-1	-	TRBV6-6	-	CATKGGWMNTEAFF	TGTGCCACCAAGGGGGGGTGGATGAACACTGAAGCTTTCTTT
TRBJ2-4	few	TRBV28	TRBD2	CASSLAGRLEDIQYF	TGTGCCAGCTCCTTAGCGGGAAGACTCGAGGACATTCAGTACTTC
TRBJ2-1	-	TRBV2	TRBD2	CASREGHGTSERRGNEQFF	TGTGCCAGCAGGGAAGGCCACGGGACTAGCGAGAGAAGGGGAAATGAGCAGTTCTTC
TRBJ2-2	-	TRBV5-1	-	CASSFSDSANTGELFF	TGCGCCAGCAGCTTCTCAGACAGCGCGAACACCGGGGAGCTGTTTTTT
TRBJ2-2	-	TRBV5-1	TRBD1	CASSLTDRGRSGELFF	TGCGCCAGCAGCCTGACGGACAGGGGGCGCTCCGGGGAGCTGTTTTTT
TRBJ1-1	-	TRBV6-5	TRBD1	CASNGGQLNTEAFF	TGTGCCAGCAATGGGGGACAGTTGAACACTGAAGCTTTCTTT
TRBJ2-5	few	TRBV7-8	TRBD1	CASSNLGQGGETQYF	TGTGCCAGCAGCAATCTTGGACAGGGCGGGGAGACCCAGTACTTC
TRBJ2-1	-	TRBV7-3	-	CASSYISGGEQFF	TGTGCCAGCAGTTACATTTCAGGAGGGGAGCAGTTCTTC
TRBJ2-1	-	TRBV11-1	TRBD2	CASSPEERGGLGSYNEQFF	TGTGCCAGCAGCCCCGAGGAGCGGGGGGGCCTAGGATCCTACAATGAGCAGTTCTTC
TRBJ2-3	-	TRBV7-2	-	CASSLGQYPADTQYF	TGTGCCAGCAGCTTAGGACAGTACCCCGCAGATACGCAGTATTTT
TRBJ2-1	-	TRBV9	-	CASSGEDREQFF	TGTGCCAGCAGCGGGGAGGACCGAGAGCAGTTCTTC
TRBJ1-5	few	TRBV6-1	-	CASSEWGDNQPQHF	TGTGCCAGCAGTGAATGGGGTGACAATCAGCCCCAGCATTTT
TRBJ1-6	medium-sized	TRBV28	-	CASSLGLQGYNSPLHF	TGTGCCAGCAGTTTAGGCTTACAGGGCTATAATTCACCCCTCCACTTT
TRBJ1-6	-	TRBV7-2	-	CASSDQGTSYNSPLHF	TGTGCCAGCAGCGACCAGGGGACTTCCTATAATTCACCCCTCCACTTT
TRBJ1-5	few	TRBV7-2	-	CASSPPGSPQHF	TGTGCCAGCAGCCCCCCAGGCAGCCCCCAGCATTTT
TRBJ2-7	-	TRBV6-5	TRBD1	CASSQGGLSYEQYF	TGTGCCAGCAGTCAAGGGGGCCTCTCCTACGAGCAGTACTTC
TRBJ1-5	-	TRBV4-1	TRBD1	CASSQVPPGQGYHQPQHF	TGCGCCAGCAGCCAAGTTCCCCCGGGACAGGGGTACCATCAGCCCCAGCATTTT
TRBJ1-1	once	TRBV28	TRBD1	CASSTWTGVMNTEAFF	TGTGCCAGCAGTACCTGGACAGGGGTCATGAACACTGAAGCTTTCTTT
TRBJ2-1	-	TRBV29-1	TRBD1	CSVGDRYNEQFF	TGCAGCGTTGGGGACAGATACAATGAGCAGTTCTTC
TRBJ2-1	-	TRBV4-1	TRBD2	CASSRRTSGLSSYNEQFF	TGCGCCAGCAGCCGTCGGACTAGCGGGTTGAGCTCCTACAATGAGCAGTTCTTC
TRBJ2-7	-	TRBV5-4	-	CASSFGVVEGYEQYF	TGTGCCAGCAGCTTTGGTGTTGTGGAAGGATACGAGCAGTACTTC
TRBJ2-5	-	TRBV30	-	CAWSIGQGMETQYF	TGTGCCTGGAGTATCGGGCAGGGTATGGAGACCCAGTACTTC
TRBJ1-1	-	TRBV2	-	CASHSDGTTEAFF	TGTGCCAGCCATAGCGACGGTACAACTGAAGCTTTCTTT
TRBJ2-5	once	TRBV4-3	TRBD2	CASSQDLATGGRETQYF	TGCGCCAGCAGCCAAGATCTCGCGACGGGGGGGAGGGAGACCCAGTACTTC
TRBJ2-3	-	TRBV4-1	TRBD1	CASSQVGIGLSRGRLDTQYF	TGCGCCAGCAGCCAAGTGGGTATAGGCTTGAGCAGGGGGCGACTAGATACGCAGTATTTT
TRBJ1-1	-	TRBV7-2	-	CASSLQGSMNTEAFF	TGTGCCAGCAGCTTACAGGGGTCCATGAACACTGAAGCTTTCTTT
TRBJ1-5	-	TRBV6-1	-	CASSIGTASNQPQHF	TGTGCCAGCTCGATCGGGACTGCTAGCAATCAGCCCCAGCATTTT
TRBJ1-4	-	TRBV18	TRBD1	CASSPRTGSSENEKLFF	TGTGCCAGCTCACCGCGGACAGGGTCGTCGGAGAATGAAAAACTGTTTTTT
TRBJ2-5	few	TRBV5-8	-	CASSPRGSETQYF	TGTGCCAGCAGCCCGAGGGGGTCGGAGACCCAGTACTTC
TRBJ2-4	-	TRBV7-6	TRBD1	CASSFGGVGTEKNIQYF	TGTGCCAGCAGCTTTGGGGGCGTTGGGACAGAGAAAAACATTCAGTACTTC
TRBJ1-2	-	TRBV28	-	CASKTGTSNYGYTF	TGTGCCAGCAAGACCGGGACAAGTAACTATGGCTACACCTTC
TRBJ2-1	-	TRBV4-3	TRBD2	CASSQEVAGDPFQFF	TGCGCCAGCAGCCAAGAAGTAGCGGGGGACCCATTTCAGTTCTTC
TRBJ2-1	-	TRBV9	-	CASSVEVRARQQFF	TGTGCCAGCAGCGTAGAGGTAAGGGCCCGACAGCAGTTCTTC
TRBJ2-3	-	TRBV5-4	-	CASSLLTGLSTDTQYF	TGTGCCAGCAGCTTGTTAACGGGGCTCAGCACAGATACGCAGTATTTT
TRBJ2-3	-	TRBV18	TRBD2	CASSYSPTSGSTDTQYF	TGTGCCAGCTCCTATTCTCCGACTAGCGGTAGCACAGATACGCAGTATTTT